This T cell receptor (beta chain) came from a study of Graves' ophthalmopathy and Graves' hyperthyroidism. Study in general: No treatment had been given when peripheral blood was collected at initial diagnosis.

The germline V and J ends were trimmed by 5 bases and 1 base, with 12 bases remaining between them. This CDR3 region has 14 residues. Serum thyroxine and TRAb, along with clinical symptoms, thyroid ultrasound and orbital computed tomography, were what diagnosis relied on. This clonotype has more than one count but fewer than ten. Amplification of the TCR beta CDR3 regions used RNA transcripts (as template). HTBI primers were used in a first-round RT-PCR, which preceded a second-round multiplex PCR. TCRdb redid the calling of the multiplex PCR reads with MiXCR, one entry per CDR3 protein. Of 600,000 to 950,000 distinct CDR3 sequences listed, roughly two fifths are singletons.

This chain joins TRBV12-3 or TRBV12-4 and TRBJ2-7; D possibly corresponds to TRBD1 (5 bases). The sample comprised peripheral blood. The source of this sequence is an adult man with Graves' ophthalmopathy. The CDR3 spells CASSQSRQSYEQYF. CDR3 sequence (DNA): TGTGCCAGCAGTCAATCCCGACAGTCCTACGAGCAGTACTTC.